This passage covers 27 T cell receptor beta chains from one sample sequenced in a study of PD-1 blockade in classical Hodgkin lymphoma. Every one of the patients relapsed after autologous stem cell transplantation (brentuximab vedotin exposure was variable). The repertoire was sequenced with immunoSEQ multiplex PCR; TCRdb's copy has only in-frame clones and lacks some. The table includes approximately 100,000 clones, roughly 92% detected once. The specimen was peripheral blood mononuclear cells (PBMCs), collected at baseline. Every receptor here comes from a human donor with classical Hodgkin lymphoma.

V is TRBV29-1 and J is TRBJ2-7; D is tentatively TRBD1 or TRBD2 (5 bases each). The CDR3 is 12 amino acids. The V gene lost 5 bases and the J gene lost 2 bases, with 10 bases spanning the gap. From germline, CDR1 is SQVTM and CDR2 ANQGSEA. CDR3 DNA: TGCAGCGTTCGGGACGGAACCTACGAGCAGTACTTC. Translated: CSVRDGTYEQYF.

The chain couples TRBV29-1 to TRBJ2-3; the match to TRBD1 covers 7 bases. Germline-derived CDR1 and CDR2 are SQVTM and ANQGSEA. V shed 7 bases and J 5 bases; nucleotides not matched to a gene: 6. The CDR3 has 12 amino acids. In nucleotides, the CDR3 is TGCAGCGAGGGGGCGCTTGGAGATACGCAGTATTTT. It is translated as CSEGALGDTQYF.

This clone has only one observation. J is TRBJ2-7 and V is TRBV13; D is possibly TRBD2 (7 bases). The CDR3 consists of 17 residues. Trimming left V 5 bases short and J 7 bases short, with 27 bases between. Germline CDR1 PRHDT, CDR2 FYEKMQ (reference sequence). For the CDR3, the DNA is TGTGCCAGCAGCCTACTGGGGGAGGGGGGCCCCGTAGGGGAGCAGTACTTC. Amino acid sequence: CASSLLGEGGPVGEQYF.

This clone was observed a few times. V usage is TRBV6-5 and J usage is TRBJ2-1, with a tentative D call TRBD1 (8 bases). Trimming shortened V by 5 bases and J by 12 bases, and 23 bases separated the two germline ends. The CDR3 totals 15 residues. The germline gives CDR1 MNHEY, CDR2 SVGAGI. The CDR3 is CASSGRTGTAGRQFF. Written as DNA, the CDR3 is TGTGCCAGCAGTGGACGGACAGGGACAGCGGGAAGGCAGTTCTTC.

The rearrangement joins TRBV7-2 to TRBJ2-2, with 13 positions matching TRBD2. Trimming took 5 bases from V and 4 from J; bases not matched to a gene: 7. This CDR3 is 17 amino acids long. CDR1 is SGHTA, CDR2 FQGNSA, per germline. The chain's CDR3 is CASSAVGLAGATGELFF. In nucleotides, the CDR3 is TGTGCCAGCAGCGCGGTTGGACTAGCGGGAGCCACCGGGGAGCTGTTTTTT. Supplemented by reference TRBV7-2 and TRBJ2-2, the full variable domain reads GAGVSQSPSNKVTEKGKDVELRCDPISGHTALYWYRQSLGQGLEFLIYFQGNSAPDKSGLPSDRFSAERTGGSVSTLTIQRTQQEDSAVYLCASSAVGLAGATGELFFGEGSRLTVL.

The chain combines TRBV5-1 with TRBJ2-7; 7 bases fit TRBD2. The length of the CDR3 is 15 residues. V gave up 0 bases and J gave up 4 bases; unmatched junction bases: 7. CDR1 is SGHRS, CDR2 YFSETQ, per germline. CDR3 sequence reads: CASSLVLAENYEQYF. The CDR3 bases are TGCGCCAGCAGCTTGGTCCTAGCGGAAAATTACGAGCAGTACTTC.

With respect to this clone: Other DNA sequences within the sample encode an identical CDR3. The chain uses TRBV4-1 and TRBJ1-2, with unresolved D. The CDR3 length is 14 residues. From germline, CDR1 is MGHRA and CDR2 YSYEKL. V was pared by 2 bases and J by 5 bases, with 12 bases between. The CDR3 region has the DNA TGCGCCAGCAGCCAACCTCAAGGTGGGTATGGCTACACCTTC. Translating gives CASSQPQGGYGYTF.

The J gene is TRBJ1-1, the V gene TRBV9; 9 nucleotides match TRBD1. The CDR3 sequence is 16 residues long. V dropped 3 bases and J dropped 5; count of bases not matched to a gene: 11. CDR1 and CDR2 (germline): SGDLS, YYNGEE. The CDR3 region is CASSEKQGAIGTEAFF. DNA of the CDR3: TGTGCCAGCAGCGAAAAACAGGGGGCTATCGGGACTGAAGCTTTCTTT.

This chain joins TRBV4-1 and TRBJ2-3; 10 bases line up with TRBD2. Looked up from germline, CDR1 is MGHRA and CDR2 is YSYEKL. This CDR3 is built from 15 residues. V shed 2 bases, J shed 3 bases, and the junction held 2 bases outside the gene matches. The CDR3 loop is CASSQLLAGTDTQYF. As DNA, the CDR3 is TGCGCCAGCAGCCAACTACTAGCGGGGACAGATACGCAGTATTTT.

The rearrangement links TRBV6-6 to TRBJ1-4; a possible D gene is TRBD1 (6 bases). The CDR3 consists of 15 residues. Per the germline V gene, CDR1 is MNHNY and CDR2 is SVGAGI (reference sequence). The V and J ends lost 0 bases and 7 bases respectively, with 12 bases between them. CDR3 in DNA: TGTGCCAGCAGTTACTCGGGGGCAGGTGGTGAAAAACTGTTTTTT. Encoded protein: CASSYSGAGGEKLFF.

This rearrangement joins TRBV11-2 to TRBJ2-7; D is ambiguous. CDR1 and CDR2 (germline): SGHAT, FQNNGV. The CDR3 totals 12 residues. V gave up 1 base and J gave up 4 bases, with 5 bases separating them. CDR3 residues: CASSLALYEQYF. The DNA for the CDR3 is TGTGCCAGCAGCTTAGCGCTTTACGAGCAGTACTTC.

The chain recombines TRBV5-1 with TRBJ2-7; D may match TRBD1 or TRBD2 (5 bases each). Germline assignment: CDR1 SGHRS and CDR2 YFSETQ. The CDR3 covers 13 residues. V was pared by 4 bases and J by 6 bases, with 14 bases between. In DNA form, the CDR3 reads TGCGCCAGCAGCCCACGGGACGCCCGCGAGCAGTACTTC. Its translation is CASSPRDAREQYF.

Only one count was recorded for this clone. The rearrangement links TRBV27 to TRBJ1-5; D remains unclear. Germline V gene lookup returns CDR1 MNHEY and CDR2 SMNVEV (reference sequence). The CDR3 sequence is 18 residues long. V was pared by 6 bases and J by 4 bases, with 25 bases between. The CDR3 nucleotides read TGTGCCAGCAGCCGAAGAGTCTCCCGGACGGTCGTAAATCAGCCCCAGCATTTT. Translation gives CASSRRVSRTVVNQPQHF.

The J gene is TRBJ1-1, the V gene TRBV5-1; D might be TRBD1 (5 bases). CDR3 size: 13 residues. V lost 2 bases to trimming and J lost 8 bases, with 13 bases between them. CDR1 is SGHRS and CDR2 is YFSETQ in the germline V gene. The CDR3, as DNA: TGCGCCAGCAGCTTATTTACAGGTTCCGAAGCTTTCTTT. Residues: CASSLFTGSEAFF.

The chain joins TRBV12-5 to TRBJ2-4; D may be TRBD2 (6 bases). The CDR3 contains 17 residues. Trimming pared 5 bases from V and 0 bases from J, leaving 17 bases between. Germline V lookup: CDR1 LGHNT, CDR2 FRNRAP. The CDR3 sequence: CASGIVRETLAKNIQYF. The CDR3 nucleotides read TGTGCTAGTGGTATCGTTCGGGAGACCCTAGCCAAAAACATTCAGTACTTC.

This CDR3 is CASSPPPGTSGSKHEQYF. The CDR3 DNA is TGTGCCAGTAGCCCACCCCCTGGGACTAGCGGGAGTAAGCACGAGCAGTACTTC. The chain uses TRBV19 and TRBJ2-7; 14 bases fit TRBD2. Germline V lookup: CDR1 LNHDA, CDR2 SQIVND (reference sequence). V dropped 6 bases and J dropped 5; count of bases not matched to a gene: 15. CDR3 size: 18 residues.

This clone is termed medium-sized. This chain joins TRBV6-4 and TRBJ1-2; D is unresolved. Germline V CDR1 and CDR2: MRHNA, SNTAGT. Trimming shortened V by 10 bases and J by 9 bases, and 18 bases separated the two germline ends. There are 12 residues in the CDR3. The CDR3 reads CATRRADGSYTF. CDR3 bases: TGTGCCACCCGTAGGGCGGACGGCAGCTACACCTTC.

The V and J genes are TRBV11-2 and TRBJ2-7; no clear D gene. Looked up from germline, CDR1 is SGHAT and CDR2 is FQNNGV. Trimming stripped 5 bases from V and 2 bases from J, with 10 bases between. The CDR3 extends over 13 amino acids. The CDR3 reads CASSPWLTYEQYF. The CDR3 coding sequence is TGTGCCAGCAGCCCTTGGCTAACCTACGAGCAGTACTTC.

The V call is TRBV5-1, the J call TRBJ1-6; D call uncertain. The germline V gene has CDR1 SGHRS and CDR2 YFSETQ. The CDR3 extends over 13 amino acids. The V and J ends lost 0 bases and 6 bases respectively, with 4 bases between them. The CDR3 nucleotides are TGCGCCAGCAGCTTGGGCAGTAATTCACCCCTCCACTTT. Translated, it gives CASSLGSNSPLHF.

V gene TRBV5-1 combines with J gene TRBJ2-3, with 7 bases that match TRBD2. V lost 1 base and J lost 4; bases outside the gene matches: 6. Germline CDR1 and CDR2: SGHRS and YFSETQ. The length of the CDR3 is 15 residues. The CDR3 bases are TGCGCCAGCAGCTTGAATGGACTAGAACCAGATACGCAGTATTTT. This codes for CASSLNGLEPDTQYF.

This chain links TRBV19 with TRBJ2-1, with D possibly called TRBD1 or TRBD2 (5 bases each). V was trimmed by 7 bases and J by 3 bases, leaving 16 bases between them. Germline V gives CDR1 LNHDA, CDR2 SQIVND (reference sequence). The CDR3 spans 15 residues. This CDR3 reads CASIGGTRSYNEQFF. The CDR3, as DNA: TGTGCCAGTATTGGGGGAACTAGAAGCTACAATGAGCAGTTCTTC.

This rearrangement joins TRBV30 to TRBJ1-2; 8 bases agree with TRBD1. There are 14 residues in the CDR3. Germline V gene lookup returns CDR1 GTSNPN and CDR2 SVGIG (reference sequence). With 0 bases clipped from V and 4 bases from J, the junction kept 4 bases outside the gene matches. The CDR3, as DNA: TGTGCCTGGAGTGTCCTCGGACAGGGCTATGGCTACACCTTC. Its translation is CAWSVLGQGYGYTF. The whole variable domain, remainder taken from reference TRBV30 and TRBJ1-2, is SQTIHQWPATLVQPVGSPLSLECTVEGTSNPNLYWYRQAAGRGLQLLFYSVGIGQISSEVPQNLSASRPQDRQFILSSKKLLLSDSGFYLCAWSVLGQGYGYTFGSGTRLTVV.

CDR3 sequence: CASSQVGGGVTSGEQYF. CDR3 in DNA: TGCGCCAGCAGCCAAGTAGGGGGAGGGGTGACTTCAGGGGAGCAGTACTTC. The chain joins TRBV4-1 to TRBJ2-7, with a weak D call TRBD2 (7 bases). Looked up from germline, CDR1 is MGHRA and CDR2 is YSYEKL. The V gene lost 1 base and the J gene lost 7 bases, with 23 bases spanning the gap. The CDR3 extends over 17 amino acids.

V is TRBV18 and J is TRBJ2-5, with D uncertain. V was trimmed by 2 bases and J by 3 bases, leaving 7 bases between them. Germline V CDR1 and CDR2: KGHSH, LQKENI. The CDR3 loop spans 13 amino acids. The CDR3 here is CASSPGGEETQYF. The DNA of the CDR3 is TGTGCCAGCTCACCAGGCGGAGAAGAGACCCAGTACTTC.

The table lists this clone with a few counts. The CDR3 is CASRVTAGLRAFF. CDR3 nucleotides: TGTGCCAGCAGAGTTACAGCTGGCTTACGAGCTTTCTTT. This chain joins TRBV6-5 and TRBJ1-1; D gene unclear. The germline gives CDR1 MNHEY, CDR2 SVGAGI. The CDR3 is 13 amino acids. V shed 6 bases and J shed 10 bases, with 18 bases lying between them.

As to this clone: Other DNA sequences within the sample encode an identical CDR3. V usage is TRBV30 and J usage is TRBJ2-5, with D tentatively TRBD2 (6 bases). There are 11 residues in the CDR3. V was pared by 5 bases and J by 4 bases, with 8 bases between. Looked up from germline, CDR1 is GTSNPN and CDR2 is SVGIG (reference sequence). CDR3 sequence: CAWGAGETQYF. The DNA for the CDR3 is TGTGCCTGGGGAGCGGGAGAGACCCAGTACTTC. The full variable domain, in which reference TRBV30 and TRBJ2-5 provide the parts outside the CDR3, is SQTIHQWPATLVQPVGSPLSLECTVEGTSNPNLYWYRQAAGRGLQLLFYSVGIGQISSEVPQNLSASRPQDRQFILSSKKLLLSDSGFYLCAWGAGETQYFGPGTRLLVL.

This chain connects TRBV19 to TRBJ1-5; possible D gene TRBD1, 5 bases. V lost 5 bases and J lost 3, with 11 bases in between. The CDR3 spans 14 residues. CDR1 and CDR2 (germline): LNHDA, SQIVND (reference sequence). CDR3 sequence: CASSHKGYNQPQHF. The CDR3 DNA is TGTGCCAGTAGTCATAAGGGGTACAATCAGCCCCAGCATTTT.